Below are 23 T cell receptor beta chains sequenced from a single sample in a study of blood T cells in healthy people across ages. Together with a sample-barcoded 5' primer, a J-beta primer mix was included in a second PCR lasting about 7 to 11 cycles. MiXCR, run by TCRdb on the 5' RACE reads, gives a single entry per CDR3 protein. Of around 1,800,000 distinct CDR3 sequences listed, 39% are singletons. Sequencing was carried out using blood. The receptors were gathered from a human donor in good health.

The chain is built from TRBV4-2 and TRBJ2-5; D unresolved. The V and J ends lost 1 base and 0 bases respectively, with 12 bases between them. CDR3 length: 16 residues. The germline gives CDR1 LGHNA, CDR2 YNFKEQ. As DNA, the CDR3 is TGTGCCAGCAGCCAAGTAAGGGTCGCGTACCAAGAGACCCAGTACTTC. Protein sequence: CASSQVRVAYQETQYF.

The V call is TRBV7-9, the J call TRBJ2-7, with a tentative D call TRBD2 (6 bases). Trimming left V 7 bases short and J 7 bases short, with 17 bases between. The CDR3 totals 13 residues. Germline-derived CDR1 and CDR2 are SEHNR and FQNEAQ (reference sequence). The CDR3 DNA reads as TGTGCCAGCACCACCCCGGGGGTGGGAGAGCAGTACTTC. Its translation is CASTTPGVGEQYF.

The sample holds a few counts of this clonotype. The chain employs TRBV20-1 and TRBJ1-6; D remains unclear. Trimming stripped 3 bases from V and 11 bases from J, with 11 bases between. The germline V gene has CDR1 DFQATT and CDR2 SNEGSKA (reference sequence). The CDR3 extends over 12 amino acids. CDR3 region: CSASPGITPLHF. The CDR3 nucleotides are TGCAGTGCTAGTCCAGGAATCACACCCCTCCACTTT.

This clonotype was detected only a few times. This chain links TRBV6-6 with TRBJ1-1; D not certain. CDR1 MNHNY and CDR2 SVGAGI come from the germline V gene (reference sequence). Trimming stripped 4 bases from V and 12 bases from J, with 18 bases between. CDR3 length: 13 residues. CDR3 DNA sequence: TGTGCCAGCAGTTCTCTTAGCCTTCTCTGGTCTTTCTTT. It is translated as CASSSLSLLWSFF.

This clonotype has at least ten counts. The rearrangement links TRBV29-1 to TRBJ1-2; D remains unclear. Trimming took off 4 bases at V and 2 bases at J, with 8 bases between the two ends. Germline lookup yields CDR1 SQVTM and CDR2 ANQGSEA. The CDR3 totals 12 residues. This CDR3 is CSVGDINYGYTF. The DNA for the CDR3 is TGCAGCGTTGGAGACATAAACTATGGCTACACCTTC. Based on the CDR3 plus reference TRBV29-1 and TRBJ1-2, the full variable domain is SAVISQKPSRDICQRGTSLTIQCQVDSQVTMMFWYRQQPGQSLTLIATANQGSEATYESGFVIDKFPISRPNLTFSTLTVSNMSPEDSSIYLCSVGDINYGYTFGSGTRLTVV.

The DNA for the CDR3 is TGTGCCAGCACTTATACCATCTCTGGGGCCAACGTCCTGACTTTC. It is translated as CASTYTISGANVLTF. This chain links TRBV2 with TRBJ2-6, with unresolved D. Germline CDR1 reads SNHLY; CDR2 reads FYNNEI. The CDR3 loop spans 15 amino acids. Trimming shortened V by 7 bases and J by 0 bases, and 10 bases separated the two germline ends. Full variable domain (outside the CDR3, taken from reference TRBV2 and TRBJ2-6): EPEVTQTPSHQVTQMGQEVILRCVPISNHLYFYWYRQILGQKVEFLVSFYNNEISEKSEIFDDQFSVERPDGSNFTLKIRSTKLEDSAMYFCASTYTISGANVLTFGAGSRLTVL.

V and J are TRBV7-2 and TRBJ1-5; D uncertain. There are 13 residues in the CDR3. The V gene's germline CDR1 is SGHTA and CDR2 FQGNSA. Trimming took off 4 bases at V and 5 bases at J, with 9 bases between the two ends. The CDR3 loop reads CASSSEVDQPQHF. CDR3 bases: TGTGCCAGCAGCTCCGAGGTTGATCAGCCCCAGCATTTT. The full variable domain, completed using reference TRBV7-2 and TRBJ1-5, is GAGVSQSPSNKVTEKGKDVELRCDPISGHTALYWYRQSLGQGLEFLIYFQGNSAPDKSGLPSDRFSAERTGGSVSTLTIQRTQQEDSAVYLCASSSEVDQPQHFGDGTRLSIL.

A few counts support this clonotype. V usage is TRBV10-3 and J usage is TRBJ2-1; TRBD2 is a possible D gene (6 bases). Germline CDR1 is ENHRY and CDR2 is SYGVKD. Trimming shortened V by 6 bases and J by 7 bases, and 7 bases separated the two germline ends. The CDR3 has 11 residues. CDR3 sequence (DNA): TGTGCCATCAGGGCGGGAAATGAGCAGTTCTTC. This gives the protein CAIRAGNEQFF.

This clonotype was detected only a few times. The CDR3 DNA is TGTGCTAGTGGTTTGGGAGTTGAGCAGTTCTTC. It is translated as CASGLGVEQFF. The chain has TRBV12-5 and TRBJ2-1; D unclear. Germline CDR1 LGHNT, CDR2 FRNRAP. There are 11 residues in the CDR3. V was clipped by 1 base and J by 9 bases, with 4 bases between them.

This clonotype was seen a few times. This chain uses TRBV6-2 or TRBV6-3 with TRBJ1-2; no firm D call. The length of the CDR3 is 14 residues. The ends were cut back, 0 bases at V and 3 bases at J, with 8 bases in the middle. The germline V gene encodes CDR1 MNHEY and CDR2 SVGEGT. Here the CDR3 reads CASSYSTEDYGYTF. The CDR3 nucleotides read TGTGCCAGCAGTTACTCCACAGAGGACTATGGCTACACCTTC.

The sample holds a few counts of this clonotype. This rearrangement joins TRBV29-1 to TRBJ2-3; D remains ambiguous. CDR1 is SQVTM, CDR2 ANQGSEA, per germline. V lost 7 bases and J 4 bases, leaving 21 bases between the germline ends. The CDR3 consists of 15 residues. The CDR3 sequence: CSAADGREFADTQYF. In nucleotides, the CDR3 is TGCAGCGCCGCGGACGGCAGAGAGTTCGCAGATACGCAGTATTTT.

The V and J genes are TRBV9 and TRBJ2-3; D not resolved. CDR3 length: 16 amino acids. Between the trimmed V and J ends, which lost 1 base and 6 bases, there was a span of 18 bases. The V gene's germline CDR1 is SGDLS and CDR2 YYNGEE. CDR3 in amino acids: CASSVFPSGVADTQYF. The CDR3 DNA is TGTGCCAGCAGCGTATTCCCCTCTGGGGTGGCGGATACGCAGTATTTT.

The V gene is TRBV20-1, the J gene TRBJ2-5; tentatively, D is TRBD1 (6 bases). Deletions cut 0 bases from V and 2 bases from J, with 16 bases between. Germline V gene lookup returns CDR1 DFQATT and CDR2 SNEGSKA (reference sequence). The CDR3 runs 16 residues. The CDR3 DNA is TGCAGTGCTAGAGATATGGGGACACCGATTCAAGAGACCCAGTACTTC. Amino acids: CSARDMGTPIQETQYF.

The CDR3 loop reads CASSVGPGQVNTEAFF. The CDR3 bases are TGTGCCAGCAGCGTAGGCCCCGGGCAGGTGAACACTGAAGCTTTCTTT. This chain joins TRBV9 and TRBJ1-1, with no clear D. Per germline, CDR1 SGDLS and CDR2 YYNGEE. V was shortened by 0 bases and J by 0 bases, with 12 bases between the two germline ends. CDR3 length: 16 amino acids.

The gene calls are TRBV5-5 and TRBJ2-1; 8 bases agree with TRBD1. Germline CDR1 reads SGHKS; CDR2 reads YYEKEE (reference sequence). CDR3 length equals 15 residues. V trimming: 4 bases; J trimming: 1 base; junction bases outside the gene matches: 4. The CDR3 nucleotides read TGTGCCAGCAGCGCTCAGGGGGCTTCCTACAATGAGCAGTTCTTC. It is translated as CASSAQGASYNEQFF.

The chain carries TRBV4-3 and TRBJ1-5; no definite D call. There are 14 residues in the CDR3. The germline gives CDR1 LGHNA, CDR2 YSLEER. The V gene lost 4 bases and the J gene lost 4 bases, with 11 bases spanning the gap. CDR3 nucleotides: TGCGCCAGCAGCCTCGAAGCCGAGAATCAGCCCCAGCATTTT. Encoded protein: CASSLEAENQPQHF.

Points on this clonotype: Since a much larger clone is just one base distant, this may be a read error. The rearrangement links TRBV4-2 to TRBJ2-6, with D perhaps given as TRBD1 or TRBD2 (5 bases each). The V gene's germline CDR1 is LGHNA and CDR2 YNFKEQ. This CDR3 is built from 16 residues. CDR3 coding DNA: TGTGCCAGCAGCCTCGGGGCTATTTCTGGGGCCAACGTCCGGACTTTC. Translating gives CASSLGAISGANVRTF.

This clonotype was recorded a few times. The chain links TRBV20-1 to TRBJ1-1; maybe TRBD1 (5 bases). Trimming took off 5 bases at V and 4 bases at J, with 14 bases between the two ends. The germline V gene has CDR1 DFQATT and CDR2 SNEGSKA (reference sequence). CDR3 length equals 13 residues. This chain's CDR3 is CSADRDAGTEAFF. In nucleotides, the CDR3 is TGCAGTGCTGACCGGGACGCGGGCACTGAAGCTTTCTTT.

This sequence joins TRBV12-3 or TRBV12-4 and TRBJ1-2, with 8 bases fitting TRBD1. J was trimmed by 0 bases and V by 6 bases; bases with no gene match: 15. CDR3 length equals 18 residues. The CDR3: CASSNLLTGQGANYGYTF. The CDR3 nucleotides read TGTGCCAGCAGCAACCTCCTAACTGGACAGGGTGCTAACTATGGCTACACCTTC.

V usage is TRBV4-1 and J usage is TRBJ1-1; a weak D match, TRBD1 (5 bases). Trimming shortened V by 4 bases and J by 4 bases, and 13 bases separated the two germline ends. Germline loops: CDR1 MGHRA, CDR2 YSYEKL. The CDR3 runs to 14 residues. CDR3: CASSLGTPGTEAFF. For the CDR3, the DNA is TGCGCCAGCAGCCTCGGGACGCCGGGCACTGAAGCTTTCTTT.

A few counts support this clonotype. The chain recombines TRBV28 with TRBJ2-3; 8 nucleotides align to TRBD2. The J segment lost 11 bases and the V segment lost 3 bases, leaving 13 bases of the junction unmatched. Germline V gene sequence: CDR1 MDHEN, CDR2 SYDVKM. There are 15 residues in the CDR3. CDR3 sequence reads: CASSLATVSGVVQYF. For the CDR3, the DNA is TGTGCCAGCAGTTTGGCAACGGTTAGCGGGGTAGTGCAGTATTTT. Looking up the rest from reference TRBV28 and TRBJ2-3 gives the full variable domain: DVKVTQSSRYLVKRTGEKVFLECVQDMDHENMFWYRQDPGLGLRLIYFSYDVKMKEKGDIPEGYSVSREKKERFSLILESASTNQTSMYLCASSLATVSGVVQYFGPGTRLTVL.

There are a few counts of this clonotype. The chain is built from TRBV12-3 or TRBV12-4 and TRBJ1-1; 8 nucleotides line up with TRBD1. The CDR3 contains 15 residues. J was trimmed by 4 bases and V by 6 bases; bases with no gene match: 10. Written as DNA, the CDR3 is TGTGCCAGCAGGGAATCTCATGACAGGGGCACTGAAGCTTTCTTT. Protein sequence: CASRESHDRGTEAFF.

In the case of this clonotype: With a much larger clone just one base away, this may be a read error. CDR3 bases: TGCAGCGTTGAAGGTCGTCGAGCGTCAGCCAAAAACATTCAGTACTTC. Its translation: CSVEGRRASAKNIQYF. The chain joins TRBV29-1 to TRBJ2-4; D call uncertain. There are 16 residues in the CDR3. V lost 1 base to trimming and J lost 0 bases, with 13 bases between them. The germline V gene encodes CDR1 SQVTM and CDR2 ANQGSEA.